The rows below give T cell receptor beta chains drawn from one sample of a study of T cell responses to AZD1222 COVID-19 vaccine. Method: immunoSEQ multiplex PCR; TCRdb's copy keeps in-frame clones and lacks some. Here the sample spans tens of thousands of clones, about 90% being singletons. The source material was peripheral blood, sampled on day 0 of AZD1222 vaccination. Receptors originate from an adult in good health. Both conserved end residues are part of each CDR3. Fields, in order: clone size, V gene, CDR3 length, J gene, D gene, CDR3 protein, CDR3 DNA. The D gene is left open where the match is weak. Clone size is stated in some rows and not others, as once, few, many or a class when expanded.

NA,TRBV2,15,TRBJ2-5,NA,CASSIRWGRGETQYF,TGTGCCAGCAGTATCAGGTGGGGCCGAGGGGAGACCCAGTACTTC
once,TRBV10-3,14,TRBJ1-6,TRBD1,CAISDQGGNSPLHF,TGTGCCATCAGTGATCAGGGGGGGAATTCACCCCTCCACTTT
NA,TRBV28,15,TRBJ1-2,NA,CASSPTLGGTYGYTF,TGTGCCAGCAGTCCAACTCTGGGGGGAACCTATGGCTACACCTTC
NA,TRBV19,13,TRBJ1-4,NA,CASSSEGNEKLFF,TGTGCCAGTAGCTCGGAAGGCAATGAAAAACTGTTTTTT
NA,TRBV7-2,18,TRBJ2-4,TRBD2,CASSPSGGTFLAKNIQYF,TGTGCCAGCAGCCCCAGCGGGGGGACCTTTTTAGCCAAAAACATTCAGTACTTC
NA,TRBV7-8,15,TRBJ1-1,NA,CASSSRLGANTEAFF,TGTGCCAGCAGCTCACGACTGGGGGCGAACACTGAAGCTTTCTTT
once,TRBV30,13,TRBJ1-1,TRBD1,CAWSQGSNTEAFF,TGTGCCTGGTCACAGGGGTCGAACACTGAAGCTTTCTTT
NA,TRBV6-1,14,TRBJ2-5,NA,CASSDAGKKETQYF,TGTGCCAGCAGTGATGCCGGGAAAAAAGAGACCCAGTACTTC
NA,TRBV13,14,TRBJ2-7,NA,CASSSANSGYEQYF,TGTGCCAGCAGCTCGGCGAATAGCGGCTACGAGCAGTACTTC
few,TRBV19,15,TRBJ2-2,TRBD1,CASTIGTGSSGELFF,TGTGCCAGTACCATCGGGACAGGGAGTTCCGGGGAGCTGTTTTTT
NA,TRBV5-6,14,TRBJ1-3,NA,CASSLMGPGNTIYF,TGTGCCAGCAGCTTAATGGGTCCTGGAAACACCATATATTTT
NA,TRBV5-1,14,TRBJ1-1,NA,CASTPGLGNTEAFF,TGCGCCAGCACCCCAGGGTTGGGGAACACTGAAGCTTTCTTT
NA,TRBV11-2,14,TRBJ1-4,NA,CASSKPGTNEKLFF,TGTGCCAGCAGCAAGCCCGGGACTAATGAAAAACTGTTTTTT
NA,TRBV4-1,14,TRBJ1-5,NA,CAGTDPGLGQPQHF,TGCGCCGGTACCGACCCGGGGCTTGGTCAGCCCCAGCATTTT
once,TRBV18,14,TRBJ1-5,NA,CASSPGLAVQPQHF,TGTGCCAGCTCACCTGGATTGGCCGTTCAGCCCCAGCATTTT
NA,TRBV10-3,14,TRBJ1-2,NA,CAISAGQTLSGYTF,TGTGCCATCAGCGCCGGACAGACCCTGTCAGGCTACACCTTC
NA,TRBV7-9,13,TRBJ1-1,NA,CASSSDEGTEAFF,TGTGCCAGCAGCTCGGATGAGGGGACTGAAGCTTTCTTT
NA,TRBV5-4,13,TRBJ2-1,NA,CASSLAPARGTFF,TGTGCCAGCAGCCTAGCCCCAGCCCGGGGGACGTTCTTC
NA,TRBV2,15,TRBJ2-1,NA,CASSDEGLYSNEQFF,TGTGCCAGCAGTGATGAGGGGCTCTACAGTAATGAGCAGTTCTTC
NA,TRBV19,15,TRBJ2-2,TRBD1,CASSTSDRDTGELFF,TGTGCCAGTAGTACCTCGGACAGGGACACCGGGGAGCTGTTTTTT
once,TRBV7-9,11,TRBJ1-4,NA,CASSLSEKLFF,TGTGCCAGCAGCTTATCTGAAAAACTGTTTTTT
NA,TRBV9,17,TRBJ2-1,NA,CASSVAGSLHSYNEQFF,TGTGCCAGCAGCGTAGCGGGTAGCCTGCATTCCTACAATGAGCAGTTCTTC
NA,TRBV7-8,14,TRBJ2-1,NA,CASTGESSYNEQFF,TGTGCCAGCACCGGGGAAAGCTCCTACAATGAGCAGTTCTTC
NA,TRBV12-3/TRBV12-4,13,TRBJ1-1,NA,CASSLLAGREAFF,TGTGCCAGCAGTTTATTGGCAGGGAGGGAAGCTTTCTTT
NA,TRBV5-6,12,TRBJ1-5,NA,CASSLGDQPQHF,TGTGCCAGCAGCTTAGGCGATCAGCCCCAGCATTTT
NA,TRBV7-2,16,TRBJ2-3,TRBD2,CASSLTSGGGTDTQYF,TGTGCCAGCAGCTTGACCAGCGGGGGGGGGACAGATACGCAGTATTTT
NA,TRBV19,13,TRBJ2-5,NA,CASSPGGKETQYF,TGTGCCAGTAGTCCGGGGGGCAAAGAGACCCAGTACTTC
NA,TRBV9,14,TRBJ2-7,NA,CASSEGPLQGGQYF,TGTGCCAGCAGCGAGGGACCCCTCCAAGGGGGGCAGTACTTC
NA,TRBV7-9,15,TRBJ1-6,NA,CASRGVGSYNSPLHF,TGTGCCAGCAGAGGAGTCGGGTCCTATAATTCACCCCTCCACTTT
NA,TRBV2,14,TRBJ2-7,TRBD2,CASNLGGAFYEQYF,TGTGCCAGCAACCTCGGGGGGGCCTTCTACGAGCAGTACTTC
NA,TRBV30,13,TRBJ1-4,NA,CAWSRGVGEKLFF,TGTGCCTGGAGTCGGGGGGTAGGGGAAAAACTGTTTTTT
NA,TRBV3-1/TRBV3-2,16,TRBJ1-6,TRBD1,CASSRGDRGDNSPLHF,TGTGCCAGCAGCCGAGGCGACAGGGGAGATAATTCACCCCTCCACTTT
NA,TRBV2,17,TRBJ2-2,NA,CASSVRYKGPNTGELFF,TGTGCCAGCAGTGTGAGGTACAAAGGGCCGAACACCGGGGAGCTGTTTTTT
NA,TRBV30,16,TRBJ1-4,NA,CAWSEGHSATNEKLFF,TGTGCCTGGAGTGAGGGACACTCTGCAACTAATGAAAAACTGTTTTTT
once,TRBV9,14,TRBJ1-1,NA,CASSVEGMNTEAFF,TGTGCCAGCAGCGTTGAGGGAATGAACACTGAAGCTTTCTTT
NA,TRBV5-1,15,TRBJ2-7,TRBD2,CASSPGSGISYEQYF,TGCGCCAGCAGCCCGGGAAGCGGGATCTCCTACGAGCAGTACTTC